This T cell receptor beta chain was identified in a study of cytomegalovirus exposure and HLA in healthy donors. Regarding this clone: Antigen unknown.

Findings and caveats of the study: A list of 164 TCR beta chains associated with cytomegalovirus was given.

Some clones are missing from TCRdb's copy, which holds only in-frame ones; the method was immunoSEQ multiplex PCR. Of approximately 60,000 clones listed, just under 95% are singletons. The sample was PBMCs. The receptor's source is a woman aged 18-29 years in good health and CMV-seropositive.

CDR3 in amino acids: CASSPNRGGRGTYEQYF. Here the CDR3 DNA reads TGTGCCAGCAGCCCTAACAGGGGCGGTAGGGGGACCTACGAGCAGTACTTC. J is TRBJ2-7 and V is TRBV28; 7 nucleotides line up with TRBD1. The CDR3 runs to 17 residues. Per germline, CDR1 MDHEN and CDR2 SYDVKM. After removal of 6 bases from V and 2 bases from J, the junction contained 16 bases not matched to a gene.